This entry concerns a single T cell receptor beta chain. Using immunoSEQ multiplex PCR, the repertoire was profiled, and TCRdb retains in-frame clones only, with some absent. The sample has more than 250,000 clones; around 85% are singletons. This record comes from a study of blood T cell repertoires in COVID-19. Study-wide background: Acute and convalescent COVID-19 samples came from the United States, Italy and Spain. In each case, the material was cDNA or gDNA derived from T cells, B-cell-depleted T cells, or PBMCs.

The CDR3 contains 13 residues. The V and J ends lost 4 bases and 5 bases, in that order; junction bases with no gene match: 3. The V gene's germline CDR1 is MNHEY and CDR2 SVGEGT. This receptor was taken from a man aged 45 to 65 with active or convalescent COVID-19. The sample comprised peripheral blood. This sequence joins TRBV6-2 or TRBV6-3 and TRBJ1-1; 8 nucleotides agree with TRBD1. The CDR3 coding sequence is TGTGCCAGCAGTTCGCAGGGGGCTACTGAAGCTTTCTTT. Translated, it gives CASSSQGATEAFF.